One and the same sample provided the 5 T cell receptor beta chains below, sequenced in a study of early T cells in non-severe SARS-CoV-2 infection. TCRdb independently ran MiXCR on the 5' RACE reads; one entry per CDR3 protein. The table has roughly 28,000 distinct CDR3 sequences, 3.5% to 4.5% seen once. Sequencing was performed on whole blood. Receptors were obtained from an adult who was a healthcare worker with PCR-confirmed SARS-CoV-2 infection or an uninfected control (not recorded which).

This clonotype occurred many times. For the CDR3, the DNA is TGTGCCAGCAGCCAAGATACAGGGGAGGTTCCACCCCTCCACTTT. This encodes CASSQDTGEVPPLHF. The V gene is TRBV4-2, the J gene TRBJ1-6; 7 bases fit TRBD1. CDR3 size: 15 residues. Germline CDR1 LGHNA, CDR2 YNFKEQ. V gave up 0 bases and J gave up 11 bases; unmatched junction bases: 7.

This clonotype was picked up many times. The V call is TRBV6-4, the J call TRBJ1-6; TRBD1 matches at 9 bases. V was clipped by 5 bases and J by 8 bases; unmatched bases: 4. Germline V CDR1 and CDR2: MRHNA, SNTAGT. The CDR3 consists of 14 residues. The CDR3 protein is CASSPRQGDSPLHF. The CDR3 bases are TGTGCCAGCAGTCCCCGACAGGGGGATTCACCCCTCCACTTT.

This clonotype was seen many times. CDR3 residues: CSVAPQGVGETQYF. The DNA for the CDR3 is TGCAGCGTGGCGCCTCAGGGAGTCGGAGAGACCCAGTACTTC. The chain employs TRBV29-1 and TRBJ2-5; D possibly matches TRBD1 or TRBD2 (5 bases each). The CDR3 has 14 amino acids. The V and J ends lost 6 bases and 4 bases respectively, with 18 bases between them. The germline gives CDR1 SQVTM, CDR2 ANQGSEA.

The chain combines TRBV6-4 with TRBJ2-3; 12 nucleotides agree with TRBD2. This CDR3 comprises 15 residues. Trimming cost V 5 bases and J 1 base; bases outside gene matches: 1. From germline, CDR1 is MRHNA and CDR2 SNTAGT. CDR3 coding DNA: TGTGCCAGCAGTCGGACTAGCGGGGGCACAGATACGCAGTATTTT. This encodes CASSRTSGGTDTQYF.

The J gene is TRBJ2-3, the V gene TRBV4-1; the match to TRBD2 covers 7 bases. CDR1 MGHRA and CDR2 YSYEKL come from the germline V gene. The CDR3 has 16 amino acids. After removal of 0 bases from V and 6 bases from J, the junction contained 9 bases not matched to a gene. The CDR3 sequence: CASSQELASGFDTQYF. The CDR3 bases are TGCGCCAGCAGCCAAGAATTGGCTAGCGGTTTCGATACGCAGTATTTT.